The 19 T cell receptor beta chains below were found in one sample sequenced in a study of metastatic and nonmetastatic thyroid tumors. Every patient was untreated before thyroid surgery. TCRdb re-called clones from the PCR reads using MiXCR. The sample carries approximately 23,000 clones, 35% to 45% recorded once. Source material: blood. These receptor sequences come from a male donor with papillary thyroid cancer or a benign thyroid nodule (not recorded which). Some clones in this sample may be carry-over from other donors' samples.

V gene TRBV20-1 combines with J gene TRBJ2-7; TRBD1 matches 7 bases. The CDR3 loop spans 15 amino acids. Germline V lookup: CDR1 DFQATT, CDR2 SNEGSKA (reference sequence). V lost 4 bases and J lost 6; bases outside the gene matches: 15. CDR3 coding DNA: TGCAGTGCTACTACCGGGACAGACTTACTTCGCGAGCAGTACTTC. Its translation is CSATTGTDLLREQYF.

The CDR3 loop is CASSLRWTGVPATDTQYF. As DNA, the CDR3 is TGTGCCAGCAGCTTACGATGGACCGGGGTCCCTGCCACAGATACGCAGTATTTT. The J gene is TRBJ2-3, the V gene TRBV11-2; possible D gene TRBD2, 5 bases. Germline V gene lookup returns CDR1 SGHAT and CDR2 FQNNGV. The V gene lost 2 bases and the J gene lost 2 bases, with 20 bases spanning the gap. The CDR3 is 18 amino acids.

The chain employs TRBV5-1 and TRBJ2-7, with D tentatively TRBD1 (6 bases). V was clipped by 0 bases and J by 3 bases, with 13 bases between them. The germline gives CDR1 SGHRS, CDR2 YFSETQ. The CDR3 extends over 15 amino acids. CDR3 sequence reads: CASSLAPGADYEQYF. The CDR3 region has the DNA TGCGCCAGCAGCTTGGCGCCAGGGGCTGACTACGAGCAGTACTTC.

This clone was counted at least ten times. The genes are TRBV5-1 and TRBJ2-1; D unresolved. Per germline, CDR1 SGHRS and CDR2 YFSETQ. CDR3 length equals 13 residues. With 4 bases removed from V and 9 bases from J, the gap between germline ends came to 14 bases. Written as DNA, the CDR3 is TGCGCCAGCAGCCCACGAGGTTTCTCTGAGCAGTTCTTC. Translating it yields CASSPRGFSEQFF.

The genes are TRBV6-1 and TRBJ2-5; D possibly corresponds to TRBD2 (6 bases). The length of the CDR3 is 15 residues. V lost 1 base and J lost 4, with 13 bases in between. The germline V gene encodes CDR1 MNHNS and CDR2 SASEGT. CDR3: CASSEGGVGTETQYF. The CDR3 nucleotides read TGTGCCAGCAGTGAAGGGGGGGTCGGAACAGAGACCCAGTACTTC.

The rearrangement links TRBV30 to TRBJ2-3; D gene ambiguous. The CDR3 runs 13 residues. The germline gives CDR1 GTSNPN, CDR2 SVGIG (reference sequence). The V and J ends lost 5 bases and 3 bases respectively, with 12 bases between them. CDR3 in DNA: TGTGCCTGGGATCGACTGTTGACAGATACGCAGTATTTT. Translating gives CAWDRLLTDTQYF.

Details on this clone: As the CDR3 is not closed by the conserved phenylalanine or tryptophan, this likely results from a read error. The rearrangement uses TRBV7-2 and TRBJ2-5, with D unresolved. Germline CDR1 SGHTA, CDR2 FQGNSA. The CDR3 covers 17 residues. Trimming took off 5 bases at V and 0 bases at J, with 19 bases between the two ends. In DNA form, the CDR3 reads TGTGCCAGCAGCCCTCCCATGGGGTCAGTCGACCAAGAGACCCAGTACTGC. Residues: CASSPPMGSVDQETQYC.

This clone qualifies as medium-sized. The rearrangement uses TRBV11-2 and TRBJ2-3; D is unresolved. Per the germline V gene, CDR1 is SGHAT and CDR2 is FQNNGV. V was clipped by 5 bases and J by 2 bases, with 11 bases between them. CDR3 length equals 14 residues. The CDR3 sequence is CASSLMYTTDTQYF. The CDR3 nucleotides read TGTGCCAGCAGCCTCATGTACACCACAGATACGCAGTATTTT.

This clone occurred a few times. The V call is TRBV28, the J call TRBJ1-3; D gene unclear. The ends were cut back, 9 bases at V and 0 bases at J, with 3 bases in the middle. The CDR3 has 11 amino acids. Germline assignment: CDR1 MDHEN and CDR2 SYDVKM. CDR3 sequence reads: CARHSGNTIYF. The DNA of the CDR3 is TGTGCCAGGCACTCTGGAAACACCATATATTTT.

The V and J genes are TRBV12-5 and TRBJ1-2, with 8 bases aligning to TRBD1. Germline V gene data show CDR1 as LGHNT and CDR2 as FRNRAP. J gave up 6 bases and V 3 bases, and 3 bases lay outside the gene matches. The CDR3 is 13 residues long. CDR3 residues: CASGLAGGDGYTF. The CDR3 coding sequence is TGTGCTAGTGGTTTAGCAGGGGGCGATGGCTACACCTTC.

The rearrangement uses TRBV19 and TRBJ1-3, with D maybe TRBD1 (6 bases). This CDR3 spans 16 amino acids. Trimming took off 4 bases at V and 0 bases at J, with 13 bases between the two ends. Germline V gene data show CDR1 as LNHDA and CDR2 as SQIVND (reference sequence). Written as DNA, the CDR3 is TGTGCCAGTAGTACCTCCGGGACACTCTCTGGAAACACCATATATTTT. Its translation: CASSTSGTLSGNTIYF. The complete variable domain, with remaining parts taken from reference TRBV19 and TRBJ1-3, reads DGGITQSPKYLFRKEGQNVTLSCEQNLNHDAMYWYRQDPGQGLRLIYYSQIVNDFQKGDIAEGYSVSREKKESFPLTVTSAQKNPTAFYLCASSTSGTLSGNTIYFGEGSWLTVV.

This chain connects TRBV20-1 to TRBJ1-6, with D maybe TRBD1 (6 bases). V was trimmed by 1 base and J by 7 bases, leaving 26 bases between them. The CDR3 sequence is 19 residues long. The germline V gene encodes CDR1 DFQATT and CDR2 SNEGSKA (reference sequence). The CDR3 sequence is CSARGGPGDALSENSPLHF. The CDR3 nucleotides are TGCAGTGCTAGAGGCGGTCCAGGGGACGCCTTATCGGAAAATTCACCCCTCCACTTT.

This clone was counted ten times or more. The rearrangement joins TRBV5-6 to TRBJ2-5; TRBD2 aligns across 9 bases. After removal of 4 bases from V and 1 base from J, the junction contained 5 bases not matched to a gene. Germline CDR1 reads SGHDT; CDR2 reads YYEEEE. The CDR3 extends over 15 amino acids. The CDR3 spells CASSTQGLAQETQYF. The CDR3 DNA follows: TGTGCCAGCAGCACGCAGGGACTAGCCCAAGAGACCCAGTACTTC.

Sample share makes this clone medium-sized. This chain connects TRBV20-1 to TRBJ1-5; D not certain. CDR3 length equals 12 residues. Per the germline V gene, CDR1 is DFQATT and CDR2 is SNEGSKA (reference sequence). The V and J ends lost 5 bases and 0 bases respectively, with 5 bases between them. CDR3 bases: TGCAGTGCTTCTGATAGCAATCAGCCCCAGCATTTT. Encoded protein: CSASDSNQPQHF.

By proportion, this clone is medium-sized. The chain uses TRBV28 and TRBJ2-3; 10 bases line up with TRBD1. The CDR3 covers 16 residues. CDR1 and CDR2 (germline): MDHEN, SYDVKM. J was trimmed by 4 bases and V by 6 bases; bases with no gene match: 10. The chain's CDR3 is CASRMAGTGDADTQYF. For the CDR3, the DNA is TGTGCCAGCAGAATGGCCGGGACAGGGGACGCAGATACGCAGTATTTT. The complete variable domain, with remaining parts taken from reference TRBV28 and TRBJ2-3, reads DVKVTQSSRYLVKRTGEKVFLECVQDMDHENMFWYRQDPGLGLRLIYFSYDVKMKEKGDIPEGYSVSREKKERFSLILESASTNQTSMYLCASRMAGTGDADTQYFGPGTRLTVL.

This clone was observed at least ten times. The rearrangement links TRBV18 to TRBJ2-7; D gene unclear. Germline CDR1 is KGHSH and CDR2 is LQKENI. Trimming pared 3 bases from V and 3 bases from J, leaving 9 bases between. This CDR3 has 13 amino acids. The CDR3 bases are TGTGCCAGCTCACCCGGGCAGAACTACGAGCAGTACTTC. The encoded protein is CASSPGQNYEQYF.

This clone has only a few counts. The V gene is TRBV6-1, the J gene TRBJ1-2, with D perhaps matching TRBD1 (6 bases). Germline CDR1 MNHNS, CDR2 SASEGT. The CDR3 covers 13 residues. Trimming pared 5 bases from V and 10 bases from J, leaving 17 bases between. CDR3 protein: CASSPLQGVDYTF. The DNA of the CDR3 is TGTGCCAGCAGTCCTCTACAGGGTGTTGACTACACCTTC.

This clone was found many times. A much larger clonotype is one base distant, so this may be a read error. This same CDR3 is encoded by further DNA sequences in the sample. V usage is TRBV5-1 and J usage is TRBJ2-1; D possibly matches TRBD1 or TRBD2 (5 bases each). The germline CDR1 and CDR2 sequences are SGHRS and YFSETQ. The CDR3 has 15 amino acids. Trimming cost V 4 bases and J 3 bases, with 14 bases left between them. The DNA for the CDR3 is TGCGCCAGCAGCCCCGGGACGAGCGGCTACAATGAGCAGTTCTTC. It specifies CASSPGTSGYNEQFF.

The genes are TRBV4-1 and TRBJ1-5; possibly TRBD1 for D (5 bases). The germline V gene encodes CDR1 MGHRA and CDR2 YSYEKL. The CDR3 spans 18 residues. V lost 0 bases, J lost 0 bases, and 15 bases lay in between. The CDR3 region is CASSQETGGISSNQPQHF. The CDR3 DNA sequence: TGCGCCAGCAGCCAAGAAACAGGTGGCATTTCTAGCAATCAGCCCCAGCATTTT.